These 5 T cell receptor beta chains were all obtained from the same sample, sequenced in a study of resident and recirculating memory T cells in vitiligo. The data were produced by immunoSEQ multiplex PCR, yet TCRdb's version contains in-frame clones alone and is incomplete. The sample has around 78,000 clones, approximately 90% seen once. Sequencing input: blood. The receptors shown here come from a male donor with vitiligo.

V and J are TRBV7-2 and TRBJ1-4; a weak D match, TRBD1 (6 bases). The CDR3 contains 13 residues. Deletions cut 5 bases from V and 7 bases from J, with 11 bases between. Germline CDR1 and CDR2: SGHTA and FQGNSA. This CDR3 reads CASSQGQLEKLFF. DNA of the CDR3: TGTGCCAGCAGCCAAGGACAGCTTGAAAAACTGTTTTTT.

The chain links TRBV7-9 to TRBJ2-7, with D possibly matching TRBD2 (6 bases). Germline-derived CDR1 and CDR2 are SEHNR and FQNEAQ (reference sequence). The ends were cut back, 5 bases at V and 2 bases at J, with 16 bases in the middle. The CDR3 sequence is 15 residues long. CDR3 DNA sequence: TGTGCCAGCAGCCCCCCTAGCGAGTATACCTACGAGCAGTACTTC. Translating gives CASSPPSEYTYEQYF.

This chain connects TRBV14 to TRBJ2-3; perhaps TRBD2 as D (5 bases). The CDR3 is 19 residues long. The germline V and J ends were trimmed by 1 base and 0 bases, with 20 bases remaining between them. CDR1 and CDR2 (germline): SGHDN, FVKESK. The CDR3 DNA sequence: TGTGCCAGCAGCCAAGGCCTAGCTGGAGGCCGTTTCAGCACAGATACGCAGTATTTT. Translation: CASSQGLAGGRFSTDTQYF.

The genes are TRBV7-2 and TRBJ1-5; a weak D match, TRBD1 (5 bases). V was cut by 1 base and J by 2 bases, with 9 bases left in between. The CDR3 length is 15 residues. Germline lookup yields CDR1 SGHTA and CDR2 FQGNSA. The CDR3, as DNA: TGTGCCAGCAGCTTAGGGGGCTTGGGCAATCAGCCCCAGCATTTT. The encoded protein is CASSLGGLGNQPQHF. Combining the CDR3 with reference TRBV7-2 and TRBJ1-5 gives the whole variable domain GAGVSQSPSNKVTEKGKDVELRCDPISGHTALYWYRQSLGQGLEFLIYFQGNSAPDKSGLPSDRFSAERTGGSVSTLTIQRTQQEDSAVYLCASSLGGLGNQPQHFGDGTRLSIL.

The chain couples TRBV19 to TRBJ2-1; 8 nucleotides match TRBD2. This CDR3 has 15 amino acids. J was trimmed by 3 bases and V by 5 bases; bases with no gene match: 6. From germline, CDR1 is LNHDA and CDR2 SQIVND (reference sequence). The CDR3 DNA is TGTGCCAGTAGTGTTAGCGGGACCATCTACAATGAGCAGTTCTTC. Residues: CASSVSGTIYNEQFF.